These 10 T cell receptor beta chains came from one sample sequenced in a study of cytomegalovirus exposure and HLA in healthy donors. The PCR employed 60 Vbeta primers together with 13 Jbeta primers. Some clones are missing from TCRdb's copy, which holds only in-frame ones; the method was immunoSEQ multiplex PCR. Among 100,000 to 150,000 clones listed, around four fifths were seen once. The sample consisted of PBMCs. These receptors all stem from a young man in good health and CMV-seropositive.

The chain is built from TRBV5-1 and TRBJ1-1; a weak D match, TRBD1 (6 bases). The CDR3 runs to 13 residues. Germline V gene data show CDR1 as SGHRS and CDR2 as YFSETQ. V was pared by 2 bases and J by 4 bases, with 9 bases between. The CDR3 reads CASSFGQSTEAFF. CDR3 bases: TGCGCCAGCAGCTTCGGACAGAGCACTGAAGCTTTCTTT.

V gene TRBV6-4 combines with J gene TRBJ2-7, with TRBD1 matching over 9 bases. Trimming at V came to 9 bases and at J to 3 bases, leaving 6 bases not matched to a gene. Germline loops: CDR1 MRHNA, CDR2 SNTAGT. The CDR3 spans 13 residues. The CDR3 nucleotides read TGTGCCAGTGCGGGGACAGGGCGCTACGAGCAGTACTTC. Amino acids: CASAGTGRYEQYF.

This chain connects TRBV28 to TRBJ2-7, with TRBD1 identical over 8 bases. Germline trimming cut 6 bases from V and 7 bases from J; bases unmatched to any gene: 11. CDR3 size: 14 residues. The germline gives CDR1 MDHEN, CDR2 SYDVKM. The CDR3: CASRRGQDAFEQYF. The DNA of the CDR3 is TGTGCCAGCAGACGGGGACAGGATGCTTTTGAGCAGTACTTC.

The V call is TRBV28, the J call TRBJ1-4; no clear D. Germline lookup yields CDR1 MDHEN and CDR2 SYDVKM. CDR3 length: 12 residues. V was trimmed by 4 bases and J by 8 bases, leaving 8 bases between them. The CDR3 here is CASSSVQEKLFF. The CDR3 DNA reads TGTGCCAGCAGTTCGGTACAGGAAAAACTGTTTTTT.

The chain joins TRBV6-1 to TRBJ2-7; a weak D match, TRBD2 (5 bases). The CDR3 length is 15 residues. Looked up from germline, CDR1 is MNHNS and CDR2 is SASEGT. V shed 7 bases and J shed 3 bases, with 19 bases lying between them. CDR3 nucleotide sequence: TGTGCCAGCACCACGGGGTGGGGTCTTTACTACGAGCAGTACTTC. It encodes CASTTGWGLYYEQYF.

The CDR3 loop reads CASSEVSTGRLYGYTF. In nucleotides, the CDR3 is TGTGCCAGCAGTGAAGTTTCGACAGGGAGGCTCTATGGCTACACCTTC. This rearrangement joins TRBV2 to TRBJ1-2; 7 bases are shared with TRBD1. Germline V gives CDR1 SNHLY, CDR2 FYNNEI. Losses at the gene ends were 1 base for V and 4 bases for J; bases not matched to a gene: 9. The CDR3 has 16 amino acids.

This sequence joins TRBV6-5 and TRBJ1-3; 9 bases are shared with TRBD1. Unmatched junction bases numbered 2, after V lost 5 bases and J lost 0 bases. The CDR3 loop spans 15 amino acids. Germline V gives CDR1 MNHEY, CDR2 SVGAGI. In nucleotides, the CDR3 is TGTGCCAGCAGTGTGACAGGGGGCTCTGGAAACACCATATATTTT. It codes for CASSVTGGSGNTIYF.

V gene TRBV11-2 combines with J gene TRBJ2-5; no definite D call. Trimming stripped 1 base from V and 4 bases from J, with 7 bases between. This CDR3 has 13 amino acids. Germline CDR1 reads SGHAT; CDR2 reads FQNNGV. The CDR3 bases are TGTGCCAGCAGCTTAGTATCAGTAGAGACCCAGTACTTC. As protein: CASSLVSVETQYF.

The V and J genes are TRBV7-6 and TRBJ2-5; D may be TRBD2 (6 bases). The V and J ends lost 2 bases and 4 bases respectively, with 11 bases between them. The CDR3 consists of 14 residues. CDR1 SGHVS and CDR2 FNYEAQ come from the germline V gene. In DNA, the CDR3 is TGTGCCAGCAGCTTACTAACCGGGGGAGAGACCCAGTACTTC. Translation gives CASSLLTGGETQYF. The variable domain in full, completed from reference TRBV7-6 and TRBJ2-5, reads GAGVSQSPRYKVTKRGQDVALRCDPISGHVSLYWYRQALGQGPEFLTYFNYEAQQDKSGLPNDRFSAERPEGSISTLTIQRTEQRDSAMYRCASSLLTGGETQYFGPGTRLLVL.

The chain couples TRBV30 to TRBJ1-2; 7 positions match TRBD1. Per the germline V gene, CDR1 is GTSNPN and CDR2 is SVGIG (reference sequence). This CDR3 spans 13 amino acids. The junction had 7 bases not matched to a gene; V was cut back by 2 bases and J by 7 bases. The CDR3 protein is CAWSRDRGLGYTF. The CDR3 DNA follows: TGTGCCTGGAGTAGGGACAGAGGTCTTGGCTACACCTTC.